The rows below give T cell receptor beta chains drawn from one sample of a study of T cells after yellow fever vaccination. Each CDR3 protein gets one entry after TCRdb re-called the 5' RACE reads with MiXCR. The data contain 200,000 to 250,000 distinct CDR3 sequences, 6% to 7.5% of them seen just once; the ten biggest clones take up about 0.85%. Sequencing was performed on CD4+ T cells sorted from PBMCs, taken 15 days after the yellow fever booster vaccination. The origin of the receptors is a man younger than 45 who received the YFV17D yellow fever vaccine. Both conserved end residues are part of each CDR3. Each record gives: clone size, V gene, J gene, D gene, CDR3 length, CDR3 protein, CDR3 DNA. The D gene is left open where the match is weak. Clone size, where shown, is once, few, many, or a class for clones that have expanded.

>many|TRBV6-5|TRBJ1-4|TRBD1|15
CASSPGGVGNEKLFF
TGTGCCAGCAGTCCAGGGGGCGTTGGTAATGAAAAACTGTTTTTT
>NA|TRBV11-2|TRBJ2-1|TRBD2|18
CASGEPGLAGRALNEQFF
TGTGCCAGCGGGGAACCGGGACTAGCGGGTCGAGCTCTCAATGAGCAGTTCTTC
>medium-sized|TRBV5-1|TRBJ2-5|NA|11
CASSLQETQYF
TGCGCCAGCAGCTTACAAGAGACCCAGTACTTC
>many|TRBV2|TRBJ2-1|TRBD2|15
CASSDPGTSGSEQFF
TGTGCCAGCAGTGATCCCGGGACTAGCGGGAGCGAGCAGTTCTTC
>NA|TRBV7-2|TRBJ2-5|NA|15
CASSLGRVAEETQYF
TGTGCCAGCAGCTTAGGAAGGGTGGCGGAAGAGACCCAGTACTTC
>NA|TRBV12-3/TRBV12-4|TRBJ2-2|NA|15
CDSSPGPTFTGELFF
TGTGACAGCAGCCCGGGACCTACGTTCACCGGGGAGCTGTTTTTT
>few|TRBV5-1|TRBJ2-7|TRBD1|14
CASSWTGPSYEQYF
TGCGCCAGCAGCTGGACAGGACCATCCTACGAGCAGTACTTC
>many|TRBV30|TRBJ2-7|NA|13
CAWSKGSPSEQYF
TGTGCCTGGTCGAAAGGAAGCCCCTCCGAGCAGTACTTC
>many|TRBV6-2/TRBV6-3|TRBJ2-7|NA|16
CASSYSVGTHIYEQYF
TGTGCCAGCAGTTACAGTGTCGGGACCCACATCTACGAGCAGTACTTC
>many|TRBV12-3/TRBV12-4|TRBJ1-1|NA|17
CASSTKGGPGMNTEAFF
TGTGCCAGCAGCACAAAAGGGGGACCGGGAATGAACACTGAAGCTTTCTTT
>many|TRBV2|TRBJ2-5|NA|15
CASSNGPAEVKTQYF
TGTGCCAGCAGTAACGGGCCAGCAGAAGTGAAGACCCAGTACTTC
>NA|TRBV7-9|TRBJ2-7|NA|13
CASSPGSAYEQYF
TGTGCCAGCAGTCCTGGGTCAGCCTACGAGCAGTACTTC
>NA|TRBV20-1|TRBJ1-5|NA|14
CSASAGIGNQPQHF
TGCAGTGCTAGCGCGGGGATAGGCAATCAGCCCCAGCATTTT
>many|TRBV24-1|TRBJ2-1|TRBD1|15
CATSGRDREKGEQFF
TGTGCCACCAGTGGCCGGGACAGGGAGAAAGGTGAGCAGTTCTTC
>many|TRBV7-3|TRBJ2-5|NA|13
CASARSAQETQYF
TGTGCCAGCGCCCGGTCAGCCCAAGAGACCCAGTACTTC
>few|TRBV3-1|TRBJ2-7|TRBD2|17
CASSMGLAGLSGYEQYF
TGTGCCAGCAGCATGGGACTAGCGGGACTGAGTGGCTACGAGCAGTACTTC
>NA|TRBV12-3/TRBV12-4|TRBJ2-3|NA|15
CASSLTAEATDTQYF
TGTGCCAGCAGTTTAACAGCAGAAGCCACAGATACGCAGTATTTT
>many|TRBV30|TRBJ2-1|NA|15
CAWSPPGVGTNEQFF
TGTGCCTGGAGTCCGCCTGGTGTTGGAACCAATGAGCAGTTCTTC
>NA|TRBV12-3/TRBV12-4|TRBJ1-2|NA|13
CASTLGGFYGYTF
TGTGCCAGCACCCTAGGGGGGTTCTATGGCTACACCTTC
>few|TRBV30|TRBJ1-5|NA|14
CAWGGPDFNQPQHF
TGTGCCTGGGGTGGACCGGATTTCAATCAGCCCCAGCATTTT
>few|TRBV18|TRBJ2-1|TRBD2|15
CASSFRGLAGNEQFF
TGTGCCAGCTCATTCCGGGGTCTAGCGGGGAATGAGCAGTTCTTC
>few|TRBV20-1|TRBJ2-3|NA|14
CSARVRTLTDTQYF
TGCAGTGCTAGAGTAAGGACACTTACAGATACGCAGTATTTT
>NA|TRBV5-5|TRBJ1-4|NA|14
CASSFGGAHEKLFF
TGTGCCAGCAGCTTCGGGGGCGCACATGAAAAACTGTTTTTT
>many|TRBV20-1|TRBJ2-5|NA|13
CSARDGRKETQYF
TGCAGTGCTAGAGATGGTAGGAAAGAGACCCAGTACTTC
>few|TRBV29-1|TRBJ2-3|NA|15
CSVESGATLGDTQYF
TGCAGCGTTGAAAGCGGCGCTACCCTCGGGGATACGCAGTATTTT
>few|TRBV2|TRBJ2-7|NA|14
CASIKGEGGGEQYF
TGTGCCAGCATCAAGGGGGAGGGCGGAGGCGAGCAGTACTTC
>few|TRBV12-3/TRBV12-4|TRBJ2-1|TRBD1|16
CASSLGQGAIMNEQFF
TGTGCCAGCAGTTTAGGACAGGGGGCGATAATGAATGAGCAGTTCTTC
>NA|TRBV6-5|TRBJ2-1|NA|11
CASTLYGEQFF
TGTGCCAGCACCCTATACGGTGAGCAGTTCTTC
>NA|TRBV6-2/TRBV6-3|TRBJ2-2|TRBD1|17
CASSSSRQGGRTGELFF
TGTGCCAGCAGCTCCTCCCGACAGGGGGGACGCACCGGGGAGCTGTTTTTT
>few|TRBV5-4|TRBJ2-2|TRBD2|15
CASSLVAGAYGELFF
TGTGCCAGCAGCTTGGTGGCGGGAGCGTATGGGGAGCTGTTTTTT
>many|TRBV12-3/TRBV12-4|TRBJ2-7|NA|14
CASTDRQAGHEQYF
TGTGCCAGCACCGATCGACAGGCGGGCCACGAGCAGTACTTC
>many|TRBV18|TRBJ1-5|NA|14
CASSLTESNQPQHF
TGTGCCAGCTCGTTGACGGAAAGCAATCAGCCCCAGCATTTT
>many|TRBV24-1|TRBJ2-1|TRBD2|14
CATSGTSGNNEQFF
TGTGCCACTTCCGGGACTAGCGGGAACAATGAGCAGTTCTTC
>NA|TRBV18|TRBJ2-5|TRBD2|15
CASSPLAGEQETQYF
TGTGCCAGCTCACCGCTAGCGGGAGAACAAGAGACCCAGTACTTC
>many|TRBV7-6|TRBJ2-5|NA|15
CASSLDPSAVETQYF
TGTGCCAGCAGCTTAGATCCTAGCGCGGTAGAGACCCAGTACTTC
>few|TRBV7-9|TRBJ2-5|TRBD2|16
CASSLVAGEGFGTQYF
TGTGCCAGCAGCTTGGTGGCGGGAGAAGGGTTCGGGACCCAGTACTTC
>NA|TRBV7-8|TRBJ1-4|NA|13
CASRGQIGEKLFF
TGTGCCAGCCGTGGACAGATCGGTGAAAAACTGTTTTTT
>NA|TRBV5-5|TRBJ1-3|NA|14
CASSGQLSRNTIYF
TGTGCCAGCAGCGGACAACTCTCTCGAAACACCATATATTTT
>many|TRBV7-2|TRBJ2-7|NA|15
CASSLDGRTTYEQYF
TGTGCCAGCAGCTTAGATGGCCGAACCACCTACGAGCAGTACTTC
>many|TRBV6-4|TRBJ2-1|NA|13
CASSRSSYNEQFF
TGTGCCAGCTCTAGGTCCTCCTACAATGAGCAGTTCTTC
>many|TRBV11-1|TRBJ2-1|TRBD2|16
CASSLGRTSGIYEQFF
TGTGCCAGCAGCTTAGGCAGGACTAGCGGGATATATGAGCAGTTCTTC
>NA|TRBV5-6|TRBJ1-5|TRBD1|16
CASSLSRGQVNQPQHF
TGTGCCAGCAGCTTATCCAGGGGACAGGTCAATCAGCCCCAGCATTTT
>NA|TRBV7-8|TRBJ2-3|TRBD2|16
CASSFALAGASDTQYF
TGTGCCAGCAGCTTTGCCTTGGCGGGAGCTTCAGATACGCAGTATTTT
>NA|TRBV19|TRBJ1-5|NA|14
CASSITWSNQPQHF
TGTGCCAGTAGTATAACTTGGAGCAATCAGCCCCAGCATTTT
>NA|TRBV11-2|TRBJ2-7|TRBD2|15
CASSLVSGRSYEQYF
TGTGCCAGCAGCTTAGTTAGCGGGAGGTCCTACGAGCAGTACTTC